The 30 T cell receptor beta chains reported below all come from one sample, sequenced in a study of T cell responses to AZD1222 COVID-19 vaccine (dated by TCRdb to 2020 to 2022). Read against the paper, the sample's time point label means: baseline before first vaccination. The library was obtained by the immunoSEQ multiplex PCR assay. TCRdb stores this immuneACCESS table with in-frame sequences only. Part of the clones is absent; in the studies checked, under half of the shortfall reflects unresolved V genes, and no reason is known for the rest. The sample records approximately 100,000 clones, over 70% of which are singletons. Clones ranked in the top ten supply more than 20% of the sample. Sequences were derived from peripheral blood, sampled on day 0 of AZD1222 vaccination. These receptors came from an adult in good health.

This chain uses TRBV7-2 with TRBJ1-6; D ambiguous. The CDR3 runs to 15 residues. Germline lookup yields CDR1 SGHTA and CDR2 FQGNSA. The germline V and J ends were trimmed by 3 bases and 8 bases, with 14 bases remaining between them. CDR3 nucleotides: TGTGCCAGCAGCTTGGGGTTAGTTAGGGATTCACCCCTCCACTTT. This sequence encodes CASSLGLVRDSPLHF.

The chain couples TRBV6-6 to TRBJ1-5; D unresolved. CDR1 MNHNY and CDR2 SVGAGI come from the germline V gene (reference sequence). Trimming stripped 7 bases from V and 2 bases from J, with 6 bases between. The CDR3 runs 12 residues. CDR3 coding DNA: TGTGCCAGCACGGAGGGCAATCAGCCCCAGCATTTT. Its protein is CASTEGNQPQHF.

The V gene is TRBV7-9, the J gene TRBJ2-7; either TRBD1 or TRBD2 may supply D (5 bases each). The CDR3 is 17 amino acids. The V end lost 2 bases, the J end lost 6 bases, and 23 bases lay between the germline ends. In germline, CDR1 is SEHNR, CDR2 FQNEAQ (reference sequence). Here the CDR3 reads CASSLTDPGTDRLEQYF. In DNA form, the CDR3 reads TGTGCCAGCAGCTTAACCGACCCCGGGACGGATAGGCTCGAGCAGTACTTC.

This clone was recorded once. The chain is built from TRBV10-3 and TRBJ2-2; 10 bases align to TRBD2. Germline lookup yields CDR1 ENHRY and CDR2 SYGVKD. V was clipped by 6 bases and J by 3 bases; unmatched bases: 1. This CDR3 has 14 residues. The CDR3 region has the DNA TGTGCCATCAGAGGGACTAGCGACACCGGGGAGCTGTTTTTT. Its protein product is CAIRGTSDTGELFF.

The J gene is TRBJ2-2, the V gene TRBV12-5, with a weak D call TRBD1 (5 bases). Germline V gene data show CDR1 as LGHNT and CDR2 as FRNRAP. V lost 6 bases, J lost 5 bases, and 10 bases lay in between. This CDR3 comprises 13 residues. The CDR3 is CASGLGATGELFF. CDR3 sequence (DNA): TGTGCTAGTGGCCTAGGGGCTACCGGGGAGCTGTTTTTT.

The chain joins TRBV9 to TRBJ1-1; 8 bases are a match to TRBD1. From germline, CDR1 is SGDLS and CDR2 YYNGEE. CDR3 length equals 16 residues. V was clipped by 2 bases and J by 2 bases; unmatched bases: 8. This chain's CDR3 is CASSVQVGQANTEAFF. The CDR3 DNA is TGTGCCAGCAGCGTCCAAGTGGGACAGGCCAACACTGAAGCTTTCTTT.

This sequence joins TRBV25-1 and TRBJ1-5; unclear D gene. The CDR3 contains 14 residues. The V gene lost 3 bases and the J gene lost 3 bases, with 9 bases spanning the gap. Germline V CDR1 and CDR2: MGHDK, SYGVNS. CDR3: CASSEAGYNQPQHF. CDR3 in DNA: TGTGCCAGCAGTGAGGCAGGCTACAATCAGCCCCAGCATTTT. Full variable domain (outside the CDR3, taken from reference TRBV25-1 and TRBJ1-5): EADIYQTPRYLVIGTGKKITLECSQTMGHDKMYWYQQDPGMELHLIHYSYGVNSTEKGDLSSESTVSRIRTEHFPLTLESARPSHTSQYLCASSEAGYNQPQHFGDGTRLSIL.

The rearrangement uses TRBV7-9 and TRBJ2-3; no reliable D call. This CDR3 spans 14 amino acids. Germline loops: CDR1 SEHNR, CDR2 FQNEAQ (reference sequence). Trimming shortened V by 3 bases and J by 0 bases, and 7 bases separated the two germline ends. CDR3 sequence reads: CASSFEFSTDTQYF. The CDR3 coding sequence is TGTGCCAGCAGCTTTGAATTCAGCACAGATACGCAGTATTTT.

The chain is built from TRBV6-2 or TRBV6-3 and TRBJ1-1, with 11 bases fitting TRBD1. The CDR3 is 18 residues long. The germline V gene encodes CDR1 MNHEY and CDR2 SVGEGT. V shed 5 bases and J 0 bases; nucleotides not matched to a gene: 11. CDR3 amino acids: CASSTDRGRRLLNTEAFF. DNA of the CDR3: TGTGCCAGCAGTACGGACAGGGGGCGCCGACTCCTGAACACTGAAGCTTTCTTT.

This chain connects TRBV19 to TRBJ2-7; 8 bases match TRBD1. CDR3 length: 19 amino acids. Germline values: CDR1 LNHDA, CDR2 SQIVND (reference sequence). V lost 6 bases, J lost 0 bases, and 19 bases stayed unmatched. Written as DNA, the CDR3 is TGTGCCAGTAGGCATCAGTCGGACAGGGAAAGGCCGCGCTCCTACGAGCAGTACTTC. Translated: CASRHQSDRERPRSYEQYF.

V is TRBV14 and J is TRBJ2-7; D remains unclear. This CDR3 has 14 residues. V lost 1 base to trimming and J lost 2 bases, with 9 bases between them. Germline lookup yields CDR1 SGHDN and CDR2 FVKESK. Here the CDR3 DNA reads TGTGCCAGCAGCCAAGTAGGAGAAGCCTACGAGCAGTACTTC. Translating gives CASSQVGEAYEQYF.

CDR3 nucleotides: TGTGCCAGCAGTCCAGGACTAGCGGGCAATGAGCAGTTCTTC. This gives the protein CASSPGLAGNEQFF. The chain has TRBV28 and TRBJ2-1; 11 bases align to TRBD2. With 5 bases clipped from V and 6 bases from J, the junction kept 3 bases outside the gene matches. CDR3 length equals 14 residues. Germline loops: CDR1 MDHEN, CDR2 SYDVKM.

The chain links TRBV7-9 to TRBJ1-4; D call uncertain. The length of the CDR3 is 18 residues. CDR1 is SEHNR and CDR2 is FQNEAQ in the germline V gene (reference sequence). V was pared by 5 bases and J by 0 bases, with 19 bases between. In DNA form, the CDR3 reads TGTGCCAGCAGCAAACGTAAAACAAACCTTGCAACTAATGAAAAACTGTTTTTT. The encoded protein is CASSKRKTNLATNEKLFF. Variable domain in full (rest from reference TRBV7-9 and TRBJ1-4): DTGVSQNPRHKITKRGQNVTFRCDPISEHNRLYWYRQTLGQGPEFLTYFQNEAQLEKSRLLSDRFSAERPKGSFSTLEIQRTEQGDSAMYLCASSKRKTNLATNEKLFFGSGTQLSVL.

The rearrangement links TRBV18 to TRBJ1-5, with TRBD1 identical over 8 bases. This CDR3 has 15 amino acids. The trim removed 4 bases at V and 7 bases at J, leaving 9 bases unmatched. Germline loops: CDR1 KGHSH, CDR2 LQKENI. CDR3 in DNA: TGTGCCAGCTCACGCGAGACAGGGGTAGAACAGCCCCAGCATTTT. Translation gives CASSRETGVEQPQHF.

The chain couples TRBV6-5 to TRBJ2-2; D possibly corresponds to TRBD1 (6 bases). Germline values: CDR1 MNHEY, CDR2 SVGAGI. V was cut by 5 bases and J by 2 bases, with 12 bases left in between. The CDR3 has 15 residues. The CDR3 reads CASSPRGLNTGELFF. In DNA form, the CDR3 reads TGTGCCAGCAGTCCCAGGGGTCTCAACACCGGGGAGCTGTTTTTT.

The chain carries TRBV28 and TRBJ1-2; unclear D gene. The CDR3 is 13 amino acids. With 4 bases removed from V and 0 bases from J, the gap between germline ends came to 6 bases. Germline loops: CDR1 MDHEN, CDR2 SYDVKM. CDR3 in DNA: TGTGCCAGCAGTTCCTATTCTAACTATGGCTACACCTTC. Translated: CASSSYSNYGYTF.

V gene TRBV5-8 combines with J gene TRBJ1-4; no clear D. Germline V CDR1 and CDR2: SGHTS, YDEGEE. The CDR3 loop spans 14 amino acids. V dropped 1 base and J dropped 4 bases, with 8 bases sitting between them. For the CDR3, the DNA is TGTGCCAGCAGCTTGTCCAACCTTAATGAAAAACTGTTTTTT. Translated: CASSLSNLNEKLFF.

This clone was found a few times. The chain is built from TRBV6-5 and TRBJ2-3; tentatively, D is TRBD2 (7 bases). Between the trimmed V and J ends, which lost 11 bases and 1 base, there was a span of 19 bases. Looked up from germline, CDR1 is MNHEY and CDR2 is SVGAGI. The CDR3 contains 15 residues. The CDR3 region is CASKSGGAGTDTQYF. CDR3 sequence (DNA): TGTGCCTCAAAGTCGGGGGGCGCAGGCACAGATACGCAGTATTTT.

The chain carries TRBV6-5 and TRBJ1-1; TRBD1 agrees at 10 bases. CDR3 length: 15 residues. In germline, CDR1 is MNHEY, CDR2 SVGAGI. Losses at the gene ends were 6 bases for V and 5 bases for J; bases not matched to a gene: 9. The CDR3 here is CASRRRQGANTEAFF. The CDR3 DNA follows: TGTGCCAGCAGACGCCGACAGGGGGCGAATACTGAAGCTTTCTTT.

This chain connects TRBV12-1 to TRBJ1-2; the table's D call TRBD1 went unverified against the DNA. TRBV12-1 constitutes a pseudogene. This CDR3 contains 15 residues. Here the CDR3 reads CASSFLGQLNYGYTF. In DNA, the CDR3 is TGTGCCAGCAGCTTCCTGGGACAGCTTAACTATGGCTACACCTTC.

The V and J genes are TRBV6-4 and TRBJ2-6; D gene ambiguous. Germline CDR1 and CDR2: MRHNA and SNTAGT. The CDR3 consists of 14 residues. Between the trimmed V and J ends, which lost 4 bases and 0 bases, there was a span of 4 bases. The CDR3 bases are TGTGCCAGCAGTGGTGACTCTGGGGCCAACGTCCTGACTTTC. Amino acid sequence: CASSGDSGANVLTF.

This chain links TRBV7-6 with TRBJ2-2; the match to TRBD2 covers 13 bases. This CDR3 is 15 amino acids long. V dropped 8 bases and J dropped 7; count of bases not matched to a gene: 7. The germline gives CDR1 SGHVS, CDR2 FNYEAQ. Here the CDR3 DNA reads TGTGCCAGCCGGGGGACTAGCGGGAAGAGCGGGGAGCTGTTTTTT. The encoded protein is CASRGTSGKSGELFF.

This chain uses TRBV7-8 with TRBJ1-1, with D uncertain. Germline assignment: CDR1 SGHVS and CDR2 FQNEAQ. This CDR3 contains 13 residues. V dropped 4 bases and J dropped 1 base, with 7 bases sitting between them. DNA of the CDR3: TGTGCCAGCAGCTCGGACTCGAACACTGAAGCTTTCTTT. Its translation is CASSSDSNTEAFF.

The chain uses TRBV10-3 and TRBJ1-5, with TRBD1 identical over 7 bases. The CDR3 is 15 amino acids. V dropped 3 bases and J dropped 3; count of bases not matched to a gene: 5. Germline assignment: CDR1 ENHRY and CDR2 SYGVKD. CDR3 protein: CAISESGTVNQPQHF. CDR3 nucleotide sequence: TGTGCCATCAGTGAATCAGGGACAGTCAATCAGCCCCAGCATTTT.

The DNA for the CDR3 is TGTGCCAGCAGTCTACCAACCCGGGGATTGATCAGCTCACCCCTCCACTTT. The encoded protein is CASSLPTRGLISSPLHF. This sequence joins TRBV28 and TRBJ1-6; D gene uncertain. Germline V gene lookup returns CDR1 MDHEN and CDR2 SYDVKM. This CDR3 region has 17 residues. Trimming pared 5 bases from V and 10 bases from J, leaving 24 bases between.

The chain recombines TRBV9 with TRBJ2-3; TRBD2 matches at 16 bases. This CDR3 has 16 amino acids. Germline V gene lookup returns CDR1 SGDLS and CDR2 YYNGEE. J was trimmed by 5 bases and V by 2 bases; bases with no gene match: 2. CDR3 sequence reads: CASSVGTSGGVDTQYF. CDR3 sequence (DNA): TGTGCCAGCAGCGTCGGGACTAGCGGGGGGGTAGATACGCAGTATTTT.

The DNA of the CDR3 is TGTGCCAGCAGTTGGGAAGGGGCCAACGTCCTGACTTTC. Translation: CASSWEGANVLTF. The chain joins TRBV28 to TRBJ2-6, with D uncertain. The CDR3 spans 13 residues. Trimming cost V 4 bases and J 4 bases, with 5 bases left between them. Germline V lookup: CDR1 MDHEN, CDR2 SYDVKM. Complete variable domain (other parts from reference TRBV28 and TRBJ2-6): DVKVTQSSRYLVKRTGEKVFLECVQDMDHENMFWYRQDPGLGLRLIYFSYDVKMKEKGDIPEGYSVSREKKERFSLILESASTNQTSMYLCASSWEGANVLTFGAGSRLTVL.

This clone is a singleton in its sample. Other DNA sequences of this sample code for an identical CDR3. The chain recombines TRBV3-1 (or the pseudogene TRBV3-2) with TRBJ1-2; D not resolved. Trimming removed 6 bases from V and 4 bases from J, with 6 bases in between. Per the germline V gene, CDR1 is LGHDT and CDR2 is YNNKEL (reference sequence). The CDR3 totals 11 residues. In DNA form, the CDR3 reads TGTGCCAGCAGTCGACTCTATGGCTACACCTTC. It is translated as CASSRLYGYTF.

This chain connects TRBV28 to TRBJ2-1, with TRBD1 matching 8 bases. The V and J ends lost 5 bases and 15 bases, in that order; junction bases with no gene match: 9. Per germline, CDR1 MDHEN and CDR2 SYDVKM. The CDR3 extends over 12 amino acids. The CDR3 region has the DNA TGTGCCAGCAGTACCGTGGGACAGGTGGGGTTCTTC. Protein: CASSTVGQVGFF.

The CDR3 sequence: CATQDRFSTEAFF. The CDR3 DNA is TGTGCCACCCAAGACAGGTTTTCCACTGAAGCTTTCTTT. V and J are TRBV19 and TRBJ1-1; weak D call: TRBD1 (6 bases). This CDR3 is 13 amino acids long. Germline CDR1 and CDR2: LNHDA and SQIVND (reference sequence). Trimming removed 10 bases from V and 4 bases from J, with 16 bases in between.